The 24 T cell receptor beta chains below come from one sample, sequenced in a study of shared clonotypes between healthy human individuals (dated by TCRdb to about 2020). The library was generated by the immunoSEQ multiplex PCR assay. Here the immuneACCESS table is served through TCRdb, limited to in-frame sequences with V and J called. Missing clones are a known gap in these copies; in checked studies unresolved V genes cover under half, and the rest lacks a known reason. The table for this sample lists 900,000 to 1,200,000 clones; roughly 74% of them were counted only once. 0.55% to 0.7% of the sample is in the top ten clones. The sample was memory CD4+ T cells from PBMCs. Sample cell subset or site, as interpreted from the label and publication: CD45RA-negative fraction. Receptors were obtained from a man aged 18 to 29 in good health. Some clones in this sample may be carry-over from other donors' samples.

This clone has only a few counts. The rearrangement joins TRBV5-1 to TRBJ1-3, with TRBD1 matching over 7 bases. CDR1 and CDR2 from the germline V gene are SGHRS and YFSETQ. The CDR3 sequence is 14 residues long. Trimming took 0 bases from V and 8 from J; bases not matched to a gene: 5. The CDR3 nucleotides are TGCGCCAGCAGCTTGGAGGGACAGAGGGACACCATATATTTT. It is translated as CASSLEGQRDTIYF.

The chain recombines TRBV9 with TRBJ1-2; D possibly corresponds to TRBD1 (5 bases). Germline V lookup: CDR1 SGDLS, CDR2 YYNGEE. With 0 bases removed from V and 6 bases from J, the gap between germline ends came to 15 bases. The CDR3 has 15 amino acids. The CDR3 bases are TGTGCCAGCAGCGTAGCCTCTCGGGCAGGGCATGGCTACACCTTC. Protein sequence: CASSVASRAGHGYTF.

The rearrangement links TRBV5-1 to TRBJ1-4, with D unclear. There are 15 residues in the CDR3. Trimming took 0 bases from V and 6 from J, leaving 12 bases between them. Germline CDR1 is SGHRS and CDR2 is YFSETQ. This chain's CDR3 is CASSLEGFWDEKLFF. The CDR3 DNA reads TGCGCCAGCAGCTTGGAGGGATTCTGGGATGAAAAACTGTTTTTT.

This clone was recorded only once. The chain employs TRBV9 and TRBJ1-1, with D perhaps TRBD1 (5 bases). Trimming took 0 bases from V and 6 from J, leaving 18 bases between them. The CDR3 loop spans 16 amino acids. Germline V CDR1 and CDR2: SGDLS, YYNGEE. CDR3 sequence: CASSVGSGTTPAEAFF. Here the CDR3 DNA reads TGTGCCAGCAGCGTAGGATCGGGGACGACCCCAGCTGAAGCTTTCTTT.

This clone was recorded a few times. The CDR3 sequence is CASSRLAGKYNEQFF. Here the CDR3 DNA reads TGCGCCAGCAGCCGCCTAGCGGGAAAGTACAATGAGCAGTTCTTC. The chain uses TRBV5-1 and TRBJ2-1, with 9 bases that match TRBD2. V shed 4 bases, J shed 4 bases, and the junction held 6 bases outside the gene matches. The CDR3 spans 15 residues. CDR1 is SGHRS and CDR2 is YFSETQ in the germline V gene.

This clone has ten or more counts. The chain recombines TRBV6-4 with TRBJ2-5; 10 nucleotides agree with TRBD2. The DNA end favors TRBJ2-7, so the J call may be wrong. The CDR3 runs to 14 residues. Germline V gives CDR1 MRHNA, CDR2 SNTAGT. The CDR3 region is CASRSGLAAYEQYF. The CDR3 DNA reads TGTGCCAGCAGATCAGGACTAGCGGCCTACGAGCAGTACTTC.

On this clone: The same CDR3 also results from other DNA sequences found in this sample. V is TRBV6-5 and J is TRBJ1-3, with 9 bases lining up with TRBD1. Unmatched junction bases numbered 2, after V lost 5 bases and J lost 0 bases. The V gene's germline CDR1 is MNHEY and CDR2 SVGAGI. The CDR3 consists of 15 residues. CDR3 sequence: CASSRDRDSGNTIYF. The CDR3 DNA reads TGTGCCAGCAGTCGGGACAGGGACTCTGGAAACACCATATATTTT.

The V gene is TRBV5-6, the J gene TRBJ1-1, with 7 bases identical to TRBD1. CDR3 length: 16 residues. Germline assignment: CDR1 SGHDT and CDR2 YYEEEE. V lost 0 bases to trimming and J lost 3 bases; unmatched junction nucleotides: 8. CDR3 residues: CASSLGGGGRDTEAFF. In DNA form, the CDR3 reads TGTGCCAGCAGCTTGGGAGGGGGCGGTAGGGACACTGAAGCTTTCTTT. Full variable domain (missing parts from reference TRBV5-6 and TRBJ1-1): DAGVTQSPTHLIKTRGQQVTLRCSPKSGHDTVSWYQQALGQGPQFIFQYYEEEERQRGNFPDRFSGHQFPNYSSELNVNALLLGDSALYLCASSLGGGGRDTEAFFGQGTRLTVV.

The gene calls are TRBV6-5 and TRBJ1-2; D ambiguous. The V gene lost 2 bases and the J gene lost 2 bases, with 12 bases spanning the gap. The CDR3 is 15 amino acids. Germline-derived CDR1 and CDR2 are MNHEY and SVGAGI. CDR3 DNA: TGTGCCAGCAGTTACCAGCGGGCAGGCAACTATGGCTACACCTTC. It specifies CASSYQRAGNYGYTF.

This clone was counted a few times. In nucleotides, the CDR3 is TGTGCCAGCAGCTCCTCCTTTCCCTCCCGCTCTGGAAACACCATATATTTT. This sequence encodes CASSSSFPSRSGNTIYF. The chain employs TRBV7-2 and TRBJ1-3; D not certain. This CDR3 contains 17 residues. Germline V gene data show CDR1 as SGHTA and CDR2 as FQGNSA. Trimming stripped 4 bases from V and 0 bases from J, with 16 bases between.

On this clone: The same CDR3 arises from other DNA sequences in this sample as well. V and J are TRBV27 and TRBJ1-5; D call uncertain. The CDR3 loop spans 13 amino acids. V dropped 6 bases and J dropped 0 bases, with 6 bases sitting between them. Looked up from germline, CDR1 is MNHEY and CDR2 is SMNVEV (reference sequence). CDR3 residues: CASSRYSNQPQHF. DNA for the CDR3: TGTGCCAGCAGCCGTTATAGCAATCAGCCCCAGCATTTT.

The chain joins TRBV7-9 to TRBJ2-5, with TRBD2 as a possible D gene (6 bases). There are 15 residues in the CDR3. In germline, CDR1 is SEHNR, CDR2 FQNEAQ (reference sequence). V lost 5 bases and J lost 2, with 15 bases in between. CDR3 amino acids: CASSPGGSGQETQYF. CDR3 nucleotides: TGTGCCAGCAGCCCTGGGGGGAGCGGACAAGAGACCCAGTACTTC. Together with reference TRBV7-9 and TRBJ2-5, the CDR3 gives the full variable domain: DTGVSQNPRHKITKRGQNVTFRCDPISEHNRLYWYRQTLGQGPEFLTYFQNEAQLEKSRLLSDRFSAERPKGSFSTLEIQRTEQGDSAMYLCASSPGGSGQETQYFGPGTRLLVL.

The chain is built from TRBV27 and TRBJ1-2; 8 bases agree with TRBD1. There are 17 residues in the CDR3. V gave up 7 bases and J gave up 3 bases; unmatched junction bases: 16. CDR1 is MNHEY and CDR2 is SMNVEV in the germline V gene (reference sequence). CDR3 in amino acids: CASNSRTGLLSDYGYTF. Written as DNA, the CDR3 is TGTGCCAGCAACTCGAGGACAGGGCTACTATCCGACTATGGCTACACCTTC.

Here the CDR3 reads CASSEYPTSGPQHF. The CDR3 DNA reads TGTGCCAGCAGTGAATACCCGACCTCGGGGCCCCAGCATTTT. The chain combines TRBV6-1 with TRBJ1-5; the D is unclear. With 2 bases removed from V and 9 bases from J, the gap between germline ends came to 14 bases. This CDR3 has 14 amino acids. Germline CDR1 is MNHNS and CDR2 is SASEGT.

This clone was observed a few times. This chain joins TRBV4-3 and TRBJ1-5; D unclear. Germline V gives CDR1 LGHNA, CDR2 YSLEER. CDR3 size: 15 residues. Trimming took 0 bases from V and 1 from J, leaving 7 bases between them. This chain's CDR3 is CASSQDFGSNQPQHF. CDR3 nucleotide sequence: TGCGCCAGCAGCCAAGATTTCGGCAGCAATCAGCCCCAGCATTTT.

This clone has a handful of counts. This chain links TRBV6-1 with TRBJ2-7, with no clear D. This CDR3 contains 17 residues. V lost 0 bases, J lost 1 base, and 16 bases lay in between. Germline CDR1 and CDR2: MNHNS and SASEGT. CDR3 sequence: CASSEAVTALNSYEQYF. The DNA of the CDR3 is TGTGCCAGCAGTGAAGCAGTAACAGCACTTAATTCCTACGAGCAGTACTTC.

V is TRBV6-4 and J is TRBJ1-2; the match to TRBD1 covers 11 bases. The CDR3 runs to 15 residues. Germline-derived CDR1 and CDR2 are MRHNA and SNTAGT. V lost 4 bases, J lost 8 bases, and 9 bases stayed unmatched. The CDR3 DNA reads as TGTGCCAGCAGTGCCAACGGACAGGGGGCGAGAGGCTACACCTTC. Its protein product is CASSANGQGARGYTF.

This clone was found many times. The V call is TRBV10-3, the J call TRBJ2-7, with 7 bases identical to TRBD2. CDR1 ENHRY and CDR2 SYGVKD come from the germline V gene. The ends lost 10 bases at V and 5 bases at J; junction bases unmatched: 17. This CDR3 region has 15 residues. The CDR3 DNA sequence: TGTGCCACCAAAGGGAACGGGGCGGGAGCTAACGAGCAGTACTTC. It specifies CATKGNGAGANEQYF.

This chain uses TRBV5-4 with TRBJ2-7, with a possible D match to TRBD2 (7 bases). This CDR3 comprises 15 residues. V was cut by 4 bases and J by 0 bases, with 14 bases left in between. The germline gives CDR1 SGHNT, CDR2 YYREEE (reference sequence). The CDR3 loop is CASSPAGGLSYEQYF. The CDR3 nucleotides read TGTGCCAGCAGCCCGGCCGGGGGGCTCTCCTACGAGCAGTACTTC.

The rearrangement uses TRBV4-1 and TRBJ2-7; D gene unclear. This CDR3 comprises 12 residues. With 4 bases removed from V and 0 bases from J, the gap between germline ends came to 4 bases. Germline V gene data show CDR1 as MGHRA and CDR2 as YSYEKL. CDR3 amino acids: CASSPSSYEQYF. Here the CDR3 DNA reads TGCGCCAGCAGCCCGAGCTCCTACGAGCAGTACTTC.

V is TRBV7-6 and J is TRBJ1-1; D is unclear. The germline gives CDR1 SGHVS, CDR2 FNYEAQ. This CDR3 has 14 amino acids. Trimming pared 5 bases from V and 0 bases from J, leaving 10 bases between. This chain's CDR3 is CASSLGTVNTEAFF. The CDR3 nucleotides read TGTGCCAGCAGCCTCGGTACCGTGAACACTGAAGCTTTCTTT.

Comments on this clone: The same CDR3 arises from other DNA sequences in this sample as well. CDR3 bases: TGCGCCAGCAGCTTGGCTGGGGCGGGAGATCTCTACGAGCAGTACTTC. It codes for CASSLAGAGDLYEQYF. The chain is built from TRBV5-1 and TRBJ2-7; 7 bases fit TRBD2. J was trimmed by 3 bases and V by 0 bases; bases with no gene match: 9. This CDR3 has 16 amino acids. Germline-derived CDR1 and CDR2 are SGHRS and YFSETQ.

CDR3 sequence reads: CASRSDRDSSYEQYF. CDR3 DNA sequence: TGTGCCAGCAGATCGGACAGGGACAGCTCCTACGAGCAGTACTTC. The chain recombines TRBV6-5 with TRBJ2-7; TRBD1 aligns across 8 bases. Germline lookup yields CDR1 MNHEY and CDR2 SVGAGI. CDR3 size: 15 residues. The junction had 7 bases not matched to a gene; V was cut back by 6 bases and J by 0 bases.

This clone has just one count. This sequence joins TRBV30 and TRBJ2-5; D remains unclear. This CDR3 contains 12 residues. Germline-derived CDR1 and CDR2 are GTSNPN and SVGIG (reference sequence). V lost 4 bases and J lost 12, with 18 bases in between. CDR3 residues: CAWTPQTDVEYF. DNA for the CDR3: TGTGCCTGGACCCCTCAAACGGATGTTGAGTACTTC.